Below, 23 T cell receptor beta chains from the same sample are listed, as sequenced in a study of T cell responses to AZD1222 COVID-19 vaccine. Only in-frame clones appear in the TCRdb table, and some are missing; sequencing was by immunoSEQ multiplex PCR. The sample gives 150,000 to 200,000 clones, about 87% of which show up once; around 5.8% is in the top ten. This specimen consisted of peripheral blood, obtained on day 0 of AZD1222 vaccination. All receptors derive from an adult in good health.

This chain connects TRBV18 to TRBJ1-2; D call uncertain. The V gene's germline CDR1 is KGHSH and CDR2 LQKENI. The V end lost 2 bases, the J end lost 5 bases, and 12 bases lay between the germline ends. The CDR3 consists of 14 residues. The CDR3 sequence is CASSPSLTDYGYTF. Written as DNA, the CDR3 is TGTGCCAGCTCACCAAGTCTCACAGATTATGGCTACACCTTC.

V is TRBV4-1 and J is TRBJ1-2; 7 positions agree with TRBD1. The CDR3 totals 14 residues. Germline lookup yields CDR1 MGHRA and CDR2 YSYEKL. J was trimmed by 2 bases and V by 5 bases; bases with no gene match: 5. DNA of the CDR3: TGCGCCAGCAGCTCACCGGGACAGAACTATGGCTACACCTTC. Its protein product is CASSSPGQNYGYTF.

This sequence joins TRBV5-1 and TRBJ1-5; 7 bases fit TRBD1. This CDR3 comprises 14 residues. Germline CDR1 is SGHRS and CDR2 is YFSETQ. J gave up 3 bases and V 2 bases, and 2 bases lay outside the gene matches. The CDR3 loop reads CASSLGGPNQPQHF. Here the CDR3 DNA reads TGCGCCAGCAGCTTAGGGGGCCCCAATCAGCCCCAGCATTTT.

V is TRBV9 and J is TRBJ1-1; 9 bases agree with TRBD1. Germline CDR1 and CDR2: SGDLS and YYNGEE. V trimming: 4 bases; J trimming: 2 bases; junction bases outside the gene matches: 6. This CDR3 comprises 15 residues. CDR3 bases: TGTGCCAGCAGCCCTGGGACAGGGTTTAACACTGAAGCTTTCTTT. It encodes CASSPGTGFNTEAFF.

The CDR3: CASSARARTNEQFF. The CDR3 DNA reads as TGTGCCAGCAGCGCGAGAGCTAGGACCAATGAGCAGTTCTTC. The chain carries TRBV9 and TRBJ2-1; D gene uncertain. Germline CDR1 is SGDLS and CDR2 is YYNGEE. The ends were cut back, 3 bases at V and 6 bases at J, with 13 bases in the middle. CDR3 size: 14 residues. Complete variable domain (other parts from reference TRBV9 and TRBJ2-1): DSGVTQTPKHLITATGQRVTLRCSPRSGDLSVYWYQQSLDQGLQFLIQYYNGEERAKGNILERFSAQQFPDLHSELNLSSLELGDSALYFCASSARARTNEQFFGPGTRLTVL.

V is TRBV10-3 and J is TRBJ1-6, with TRBD1 matching 7 bases. This CDR3 has 15 residues. The J segment lost 10 bases and the V segment lost 5 bases, leaving 11 bases of the junction unmatched. In germline, CDR1 is ENHRY, CDR2 SYGVKD. The CDR3 reads CAISPWTGSGSPLHF. In DNA form, the CDR3 reads TGTGCCATCAGTCCCTGGACAGGATCGGGCTCACCCCTCCACTTT.

This rearrangement joins TRBV10-2 to TRBJ2-7; 7 bases match TRBD1. The CDR3 is made up of 13 amino acids. V dropped 3 bases and J dropped 7; count of bases not matched to a gene: 6. The V gene's germline CDR1 is WSHSY and CDR2 SAAADI. This chain's CDR3 is CASSDQGGREQYF. The CDR3 DNA follows: TGCGCCAGCAGTGATCAAGGGGGCCGGGAGCAGTACTTC.

The V and J genes are TRBV7-9 and TRBJ1-1; TRBD1 might be the D (5 bases). CDR3 length: 15 amino acids. The V end was cut by 3 bases, the J end by 3 bases, with 14 bases between. In germline, CDR1 is SEHNR, CDR2 FQNEAQ (reference sequence). CDR3 region: CASSLGWGDDTEAFF. CDR3 DNA sequence: TGTGCCAGCAGCTTGGGTTGGGGCGACGACACTGAAGCTTTCTTT. Drawing the rest from reference TRBV7-9 and TRBJ1-1, the complete variable domain is DTGVSQNPRHKITKRGQNVTFRCDPISEHNRLYWYRQTLGQGPEFLTYFQNEAQLEKSRLLSDRFSAERPKGSFSTLEIQRTEQGDSAMYLCASSLGWGDDTEAFFGQGTRLTVV.

Regarding this clone: The same CDR3 also results from other DNA sequences found in this sample. This sequence joins TRBV28 and TRBJ2-6; the D is unclear. The ends were cut back, 3 bases at V and 0 bases at J, with 6 bases in the middle. Germline assignment: CDR1 MDHEN and CDR2 SYDVKM. The CDR3 extends over 15 amino acids. The CDR3 reads CASSLGSSGANVLTF. The CDR3 DNA follows: TGTGCCAGCAGTTTGGGCAGCTCTGGGGCCAACGTCCTGACTTTC.

J is TRBJ1-2 and V is TRBV28, with D unresolved. This CDR3 comprises 16 residues. The V and J ends lost 5 bases and 2 bases respectively, with 18 bases between them. Germline values: CDR1 MDHEN, CDR2 SYDVKM. CDR3 sequence reads: CASSQIASRRNYGYTF. The CDR3 nucleotides are TGTGCCAGCAGTCAAATCGCCTCCAGGCGGAACTATGGCTACACCTTC.

The rearrangement links TRBV18 to TRBJ2-7; 8 nucleotides line up with TRBD1. The germline V gene encodes CDR1 KGHSH and CDR2 LQKENI. CDR3 length equals 16 residues. Germline trimming cut 1 base from V and 6 bases from J; bases unmatched to any gene: 11. CDR3 residues: CASSPRQGQGVREQYF. CDR3 nucleotides: TGTGCCAGCTCACCACGGCAAGGACAGGGTGTTCGCGAGCAGTACTTC. The full variable domain, in which reference TRBV18 and TRBJ2-7 provide the parts outside the CDR3, is NAGVMQNPRHLVRRRGQEARLRCSPMKGHSHVYWYRQLPEEGLKFMVYLQKENIIDESGMPKERFSAEFPKEGPSILRIQQVVRGDSAAYFCASSPRQGQGVREQYFGPGTRLTVT.

CDR3 DNA sequence: TGTGCCAGCAGCTTAAGACCAGCCGTTAACTATGGCTACACCTTC. It is translated as CASSLRPAVNYGYTF. The J gene is TRBJ1-2, the V gene TRBV5-6, with D uncertain. The germline CDR1 and CDR2 sequences are SGHDT and YYEEEE. The V and J ends lost 2 bases and 1 base respectively, with 12 bases between them. The length of the CDR3 is 15 residues.

As concerns this clone: The same CDR3 is also encoded by other DNA sequences in this sample. The rearrangement uses TRBV27 and TRBJ1-1; D unclear. The CDR3 sequence is 14 residues long. Trimming took 5 bases from V and 2 from J, leaving 12 bases between them. Germline CDR1 and CDR2: MNHEY and SMNVEV (reference sequence). The CDR3 DNA reads TGTGCCAGCAGTCTGTTGACGGGTAACACTGAAGCTTTCTTT. Residues: CASSLLTGNTEAFF.

The rearrangement joins TRBV9 to TRBJ2-3; TRBD2 aligns across 8 bases. With V trimmed by 0 bases and J by 0 bases, 3 bases remained unmatched. Germline CDR1 SGDLS, CDR2 YYNGEE. This CDR3 is built from 16 residues. In DNA, the CDR3 is TGTGCCAGCAGCGTAGGGGGACTAGGAAGCACAGATACGCAGTATTTT. It is translated as CASSVGGLGSTDTQYF.

The chain combines TRBV10-3 with TRBJ1-5; TRBD1 agrees at 9 bases. The germline V gene has CDR1 ENHRY and CDR2 SYGVKD. The CDR3 is made up of 13 amino acids. V lost 3 bases, J lost 9 bases, and 3 bases stayed unmatched. The CDR3 DNA follows: TGTGCCATCAGTGATGACAGGGGGTGGCCCCAGCATTTT. Translation: CAISDDRGWPQHF.

The rearrangement joins TRBV2 to TRBJ1-2, with TRBD1 matching 7 bases. Germline CDR1 and CDR2: SNHLY and FYNNEI. V gave up 11 bases and J gave up 2 bases; unmatched junction bases: 8. This CDR3 is built from 13 residues. CDR3 coding DNA: TGTGCCGGAAGGACAGGACCGAACTATGGCTACACCTTC. Translated: CAGRTGPNYGYTF.

The count of this clone is one. The rearrangement joins TRBV5-4 to TRBJ2-3; TRBD1 matches 9 bases. V gave up 3 bases and J gave up 6 bases; unmatched junction bases: 8. CDR3 length: 15 residues. Germline V gene lookup returns CDR1 SGHNT and CDR2 YYREEE (reference sequence). CDR3 coding DNA: TGTGCCAGCAGCTCATTACAGGGGGCGTCGGATACGCAGTATTTT. Residues: CASSSLQGASDTQYF.

CDR3 in amino acids: CASSEGTVSYGYTF. The CDR3 DNA reads as TGTGCCAGCAGTGAAGGGACAGTCTCCTATGGCTACACCTTC. The chain uses TRBV6-1 and TRBJ1-2, with a tentative D call TRBD1 (6 bases). CDR1 is MNHNS and CDR2 is SASEGT in the germline V gene. There are 14 residues in the CDR3. V gave up 1 base and J gave up 4 bases, with 10 bases separating them.

V usage is TRBV6-6 and J usage is TRBJ2-1; 14 bases align to TRBD2. Per the germline V gene, CDR1 is MNHNY and CDR2 is SVGAGI (reference sequence). This CDR3 is built from 15 residues. With V trimmed by 2 bases and J by 6 bases, 0 bases remained unmatched. The CDR3 DNA sequence: TGTGCCAGCAGTTACGGGACTAGCGGGGGCAATGAGCAGTTCTTC. As protein: CASSYGTSGGNEQFF.

The V and J genes are TRBV18 and TRBJ1-5, with D uncertain. The CDR3 is 16 residues long. Germline V lookup: CDR1 KGHSH, CDR2 LQKENI. The germline V and J ends were trimmed by 1 base and 1 base, with 11 bases remaining between them. CDR3 nucleotide sequence: TGTGCCAGCTCACCACAATCCGTATCGAGCAATCAGCCCCAGCATTTT. This codes for CASSPQSVSSNQPQHF.

Regarding this clone: The junction differs from germline at one of its ends, possibly a read error. The chain combines TRBV7-7 with TRBJ2-5; D may be TRBD1 (6 bases). Germline assignment: CDR1 SSHAT and CDR2 FNYEAQ (reference sequence). The CDR3 consists of 14 residues. CDR3 region: CASSLGAGMETQYF. CDR3 coding DNA: TGTGCTAGCAGCTTGGGGGCTGGGATGGAGACCCAGTACTTC.

The V and J genes are TRBV24-1 and TRBJ1-2; D unclear. The CDR3 covers 13 residues. CDR1 is KGHDR, CDR2 SFDVKD, per germline. The V gene lost 4 bases and the J gene lost 5 bases, with 10 bases spanning the gap. CDR3 protein: CATSETDNYGYTF. The CDR3 DNA reads as TGTGCCACCAGTGAAACAGACAATTATGGCTACACCTTC.

The chain combines TRBV5-1 with TRBJ2-7; maybe TRBD1 (6 bases). Germline CDR1 is SGHRS and CDR2 is YFSETQ. The CDR3 runs to 16 residues. The V gene lost 0 bases and the J gene lost 0 bases, with 13 bases spanning the gap. The CDR3 coding sequence is TGCGCCAGCAGCTTGGGTCATCAACAGGGCTCCTACGAGCAGTACTTC. Its protein product is CASSLGHQQGSYEQYF.